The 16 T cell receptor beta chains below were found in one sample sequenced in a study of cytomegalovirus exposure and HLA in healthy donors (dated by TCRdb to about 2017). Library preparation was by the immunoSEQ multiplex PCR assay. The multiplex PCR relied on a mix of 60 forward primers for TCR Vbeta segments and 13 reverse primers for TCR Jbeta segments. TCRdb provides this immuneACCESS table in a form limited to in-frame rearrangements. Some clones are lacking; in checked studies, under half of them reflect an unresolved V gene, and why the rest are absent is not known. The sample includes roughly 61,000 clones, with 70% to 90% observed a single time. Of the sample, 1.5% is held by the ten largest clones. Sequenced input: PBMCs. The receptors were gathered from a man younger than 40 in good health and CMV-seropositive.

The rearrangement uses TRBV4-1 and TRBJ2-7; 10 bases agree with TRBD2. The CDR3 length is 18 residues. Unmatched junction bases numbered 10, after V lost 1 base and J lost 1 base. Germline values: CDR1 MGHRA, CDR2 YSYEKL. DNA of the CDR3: TGCGCCAGCAGCCAAGTAGCGGGGGGCGCGGGAGTGTCCTACGAGCAGTACTTC. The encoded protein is CASSQVAGGAGVSYEQYF.

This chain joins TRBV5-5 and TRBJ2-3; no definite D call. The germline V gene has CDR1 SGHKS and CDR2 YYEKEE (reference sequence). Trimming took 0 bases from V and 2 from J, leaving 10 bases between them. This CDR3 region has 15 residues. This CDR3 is CASSLDMASTDTQYF. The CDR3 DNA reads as TGTGCCAGCAGCTTGGATATGGCATCCACAGATACGCAGTATTTT.

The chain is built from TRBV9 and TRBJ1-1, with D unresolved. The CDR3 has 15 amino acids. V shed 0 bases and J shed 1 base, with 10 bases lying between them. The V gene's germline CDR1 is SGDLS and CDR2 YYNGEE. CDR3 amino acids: CASSVGGSRNTEAFF. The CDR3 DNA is TGTGCCAGCAGCGTAGGAGGCAGCCGGAACACTGAAGCTTTCTTT.

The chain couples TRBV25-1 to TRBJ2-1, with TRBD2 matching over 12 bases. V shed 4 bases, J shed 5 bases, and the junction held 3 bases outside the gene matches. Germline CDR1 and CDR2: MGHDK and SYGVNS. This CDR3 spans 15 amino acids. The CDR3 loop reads CASSAGLAGNNEQFF. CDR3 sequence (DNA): TGTGCCAGCAGTGCGGGACTAGCGGGTAACAATGAGCAGTTCTTC.

The CDR3 loop is CASSFRAGGGSDTQYF. The CDR3 coding sequence is TGTGCCAGCAGTTTTAGGGCCGGAGGAGGTTCAGATACGCAGTATTTT. The chain combines TRBV28 with TRBJ2-3; weak D call: TRBD2 (5 bases). There are 16 residues in the CDR3. Germline V gene data show CDR1 as MDHEN and CDR2 as SYDVKM. V was clipped by 3 bases and J by 4 bases, with 17 bases between them. Full variable domain (rest looked up from reference TRBV28 and TRBJ2-3): DVKVTQSSRYLVKRTGEKVFLECVQDMDHENMFWYRQDPGLGLRLIYFSYDVKMKEKGDIPEGYSVSREKKERFSLILESASTNQTSMYLCASSFRAGGGSDTQYFGPGTRLTVL.

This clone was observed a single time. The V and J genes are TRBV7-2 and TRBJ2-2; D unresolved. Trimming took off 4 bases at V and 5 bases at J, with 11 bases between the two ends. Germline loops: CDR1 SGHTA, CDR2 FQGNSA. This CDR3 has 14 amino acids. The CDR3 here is CASSSRYNTGELFF. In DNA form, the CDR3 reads TGTGCCAGCAGCTCACGGTATAATACCGGGGAGCTGTTTTTT.

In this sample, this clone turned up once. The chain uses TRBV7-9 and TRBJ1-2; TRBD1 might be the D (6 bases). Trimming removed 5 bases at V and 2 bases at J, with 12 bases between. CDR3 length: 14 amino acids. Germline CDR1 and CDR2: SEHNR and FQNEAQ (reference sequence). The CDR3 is CASSLDRWNYGYTF. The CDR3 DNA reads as TGTGCCAGCAGCCTTGACAGGTGGAACTATGGCTACACCTTC.

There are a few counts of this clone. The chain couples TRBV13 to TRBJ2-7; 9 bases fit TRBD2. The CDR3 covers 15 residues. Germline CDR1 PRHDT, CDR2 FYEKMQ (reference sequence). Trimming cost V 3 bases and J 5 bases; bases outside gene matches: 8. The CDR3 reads CASSFRAGGEDEQYF. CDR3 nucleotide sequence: TGTGCCAGCAGCTTTCGGGCGGGGGGGGAGGACGAGCAGTACTTC.

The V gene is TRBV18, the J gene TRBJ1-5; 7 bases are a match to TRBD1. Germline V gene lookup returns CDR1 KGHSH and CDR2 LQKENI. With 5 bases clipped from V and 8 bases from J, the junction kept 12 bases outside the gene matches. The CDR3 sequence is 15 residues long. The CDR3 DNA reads TGTGCCAGCTCAGTTCAGGGGGGCAGGGTGGAGCCCCAGCATTTT. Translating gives CASSVQGGRVEPQHF.

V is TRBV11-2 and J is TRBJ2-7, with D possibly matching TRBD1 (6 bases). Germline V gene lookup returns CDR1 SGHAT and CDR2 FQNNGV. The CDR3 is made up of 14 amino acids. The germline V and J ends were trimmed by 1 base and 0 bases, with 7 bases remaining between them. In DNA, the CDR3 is TGTGCCAGCAGCTTAGGGGGGCACTCCTACGAGCAGTACTTC. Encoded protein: CASSLGGHSYEQYF. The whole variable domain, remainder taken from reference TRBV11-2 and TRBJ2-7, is EAGVAQSPRYKIIEKRQSVAFWCNPISGHATLYWYQQILGQGPKLLIQFQNNGVVDDSQLPKDRFSAERLKGVDSTLKIQPAKLEDSAVYLCASSLGGHSYEQYFGPGTRLTVT.

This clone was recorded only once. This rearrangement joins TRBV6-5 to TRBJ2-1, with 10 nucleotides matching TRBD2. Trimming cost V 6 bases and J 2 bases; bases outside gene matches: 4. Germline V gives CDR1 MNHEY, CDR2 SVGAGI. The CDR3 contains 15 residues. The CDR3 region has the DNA TGTGCCAGCAGAATCGGACTAGCGGCCTACAATGAGCAGTTCTTC. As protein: CASRIGLAAYNEQFF.

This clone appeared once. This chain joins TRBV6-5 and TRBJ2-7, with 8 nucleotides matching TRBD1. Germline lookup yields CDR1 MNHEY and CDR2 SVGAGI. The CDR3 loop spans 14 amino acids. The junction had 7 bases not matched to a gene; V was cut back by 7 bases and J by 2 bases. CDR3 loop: CASKQDRAPYEQYF. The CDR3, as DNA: TGTGCCAGCAAACAGGACAGGGCTCCCTACGAGCAGTACTTC.

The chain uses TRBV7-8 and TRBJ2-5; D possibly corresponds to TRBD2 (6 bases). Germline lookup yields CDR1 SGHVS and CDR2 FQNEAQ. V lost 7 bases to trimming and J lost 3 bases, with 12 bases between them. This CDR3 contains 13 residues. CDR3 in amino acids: CASTLRLEETQYF. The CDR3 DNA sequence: TGTGCCAGCACCCTTAGACTAGAAGAGACCCAGTACTTC. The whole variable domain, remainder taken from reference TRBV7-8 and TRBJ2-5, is GAGVSQSPRYKVAKRGQDVALRCDPISGHVSLFWYQQALGQGPEFLTYFQNEAQLDKSGLPSDRFFAERPEGSVSTLKIQRTQQEDSAVYLCASTLRLEETQYFGPGTRLLVL.

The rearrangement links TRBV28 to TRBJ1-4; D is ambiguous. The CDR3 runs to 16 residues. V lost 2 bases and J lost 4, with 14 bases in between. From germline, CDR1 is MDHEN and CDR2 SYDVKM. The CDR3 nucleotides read TGTGCCAGCAGTTTACGGTTCTCGGGGTATAATGAAAAACTGTTTTTT. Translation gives CASSLRFSGYNEKLFF.

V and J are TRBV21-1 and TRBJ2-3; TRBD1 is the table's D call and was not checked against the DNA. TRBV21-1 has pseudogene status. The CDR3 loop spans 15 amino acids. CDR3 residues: CASSKDRGHTDTQYF. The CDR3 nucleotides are TGTGCCAGCAGCAAAGATCGTGGCCACACAGATACGCAGTATTTT.

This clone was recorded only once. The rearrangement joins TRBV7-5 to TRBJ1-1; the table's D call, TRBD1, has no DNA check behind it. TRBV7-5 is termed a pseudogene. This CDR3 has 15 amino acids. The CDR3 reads CARSLDGTGNTEAFF. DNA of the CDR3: TGTGCCAGAAGCTTAGATGGGACAGGGAACACTGAAGCTTTCTTT.